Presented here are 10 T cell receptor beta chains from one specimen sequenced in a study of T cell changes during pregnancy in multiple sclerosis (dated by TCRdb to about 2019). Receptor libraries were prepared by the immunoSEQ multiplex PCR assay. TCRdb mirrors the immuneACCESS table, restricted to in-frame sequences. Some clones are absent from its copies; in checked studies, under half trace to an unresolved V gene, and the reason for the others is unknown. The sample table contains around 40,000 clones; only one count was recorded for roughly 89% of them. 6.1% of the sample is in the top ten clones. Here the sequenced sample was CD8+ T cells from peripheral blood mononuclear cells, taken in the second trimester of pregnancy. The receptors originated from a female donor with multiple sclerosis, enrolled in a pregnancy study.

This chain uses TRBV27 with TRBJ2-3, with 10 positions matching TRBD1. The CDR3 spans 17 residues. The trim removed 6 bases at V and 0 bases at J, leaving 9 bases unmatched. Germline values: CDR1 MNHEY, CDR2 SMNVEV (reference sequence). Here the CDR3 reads CASSPIGDRGSTDTQYF. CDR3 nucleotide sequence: TGTGCCAGCAGCCCTATAGGGGACAGGGGAAGCACAGATACGCAGTATTTT.

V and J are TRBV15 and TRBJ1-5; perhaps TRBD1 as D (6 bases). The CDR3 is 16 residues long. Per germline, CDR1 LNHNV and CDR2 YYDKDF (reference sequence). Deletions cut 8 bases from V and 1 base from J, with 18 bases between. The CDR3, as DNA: TGTGCCACCGGAGCGGGGGGGCCCCTCAGCAATCAGCCCCAGCATTTT. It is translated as CATGAGGPLSNQPQHF. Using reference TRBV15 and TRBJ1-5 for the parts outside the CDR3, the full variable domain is DAMVIQNPRYQVTQFGKPVTLSCSQTLNHNVMYWYQQKSSQAPKLLFHYYDKDFNNEADTPDNFQSRRPNTSFCFLDIRSPGLGDTAMYLCATGAGGPLSNQPQHFGDGTRLSIL.

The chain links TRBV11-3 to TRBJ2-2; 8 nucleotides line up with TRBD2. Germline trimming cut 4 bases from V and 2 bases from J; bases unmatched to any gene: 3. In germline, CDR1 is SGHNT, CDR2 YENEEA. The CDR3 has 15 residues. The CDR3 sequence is CASSSVAGNTGELFF. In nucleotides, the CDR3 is TGTGCCAGCAGCTCGGTAGCGGGAAACACCGGGGAGCTGTTTTTT. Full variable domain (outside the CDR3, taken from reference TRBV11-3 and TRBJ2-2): EAGVVQSPRYKIIEKKQPVAFWCNPISGHNTLYWYLQNLGQGPELLIRYENEEAVDDSQLPKDRFSAERLKGVDSTLKIQPAELGDSAVYLCASSSVAGNTGELFFGEGSRLTVL.

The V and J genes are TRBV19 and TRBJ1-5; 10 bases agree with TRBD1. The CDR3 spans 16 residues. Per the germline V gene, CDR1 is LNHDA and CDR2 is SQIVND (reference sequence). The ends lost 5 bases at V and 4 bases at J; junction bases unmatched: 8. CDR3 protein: CASSSPGTGANQPQHF. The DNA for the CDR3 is TGTGCCAGTAGTTCTCCCGGGACAGGGGCAAATCAGCCCCAGCATTTT.

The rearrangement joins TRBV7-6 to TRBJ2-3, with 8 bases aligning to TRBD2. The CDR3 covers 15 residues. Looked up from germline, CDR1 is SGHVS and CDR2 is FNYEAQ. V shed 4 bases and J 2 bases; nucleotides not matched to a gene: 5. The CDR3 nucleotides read TGTGCCAGCAGCTGGGGACTAGACCTCACAGATACGCAGTATTTT. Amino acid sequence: CASSWGLDLTDTQYF.

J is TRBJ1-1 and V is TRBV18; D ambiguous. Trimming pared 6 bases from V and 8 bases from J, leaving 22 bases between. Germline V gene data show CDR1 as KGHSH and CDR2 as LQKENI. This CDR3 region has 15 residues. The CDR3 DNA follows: TGTGCCAGCTCCGGTGCGGTCTTATGGATGGCGGAAGCTTTCTTT. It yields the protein CASSGAVLWMAEAFF.

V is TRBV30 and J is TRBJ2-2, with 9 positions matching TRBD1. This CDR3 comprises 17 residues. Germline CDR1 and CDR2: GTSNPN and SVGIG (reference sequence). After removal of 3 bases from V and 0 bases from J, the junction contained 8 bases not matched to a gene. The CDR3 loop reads CAWSHFTGGSNTGELFF. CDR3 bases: TGTGCCTGGAGCCATTTTACAGGGGGCTCGAACACCGGGGAGCTGTTTTTT.

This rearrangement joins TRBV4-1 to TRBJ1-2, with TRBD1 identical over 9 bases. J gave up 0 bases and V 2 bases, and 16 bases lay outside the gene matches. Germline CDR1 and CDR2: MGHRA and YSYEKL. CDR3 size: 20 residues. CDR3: CASSQMFPAGQGASNYGYTF. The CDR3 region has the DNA TGCGCCAGCAGCCAAATGTTCCCAGCGGGACAGGGAGCTTCTAACTATGGCTACACCTTC.

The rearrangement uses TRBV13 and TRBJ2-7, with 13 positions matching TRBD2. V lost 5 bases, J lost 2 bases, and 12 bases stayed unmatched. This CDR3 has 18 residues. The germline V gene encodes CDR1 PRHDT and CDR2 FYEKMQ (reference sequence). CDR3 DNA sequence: TGTGCCAGCAGCAAGTCGACTAGCGGGGGGCTGAAAACCTACGAGCAGTACTTC. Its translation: CASSKSTSGGLKTYEQYF.

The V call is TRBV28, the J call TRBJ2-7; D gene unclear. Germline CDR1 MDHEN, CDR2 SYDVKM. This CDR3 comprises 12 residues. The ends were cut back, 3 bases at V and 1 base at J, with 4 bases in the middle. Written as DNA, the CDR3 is TGTGCCAGCAGTTTCAGTTCCTACGAGCAGTACTTC. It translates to CASSFSSYEQYF.